One sample yielded the 26 T cell receptor beta chains listed below, sequenced in a study of blood T cell repertoires in COVID-19. Method: immunoSEQ multiplex PCR; TCRdb's copy keeps in-frame clones and lacks some. The table includes 220,000 or so clones, 84% detected once. The sample taken for sequencing was peripheral blood. These TCRs come from a woman aged 25 to 45 who had recovered from COVID-19.

The J gene is TRBJ2-7, the V gene TRBV5-5; TRBD1 matches 7 bases. J was trimmed by 2 bases and V by 4 bases; bases with no gene match: 6. In germline, CDR1 is SGHKS, CDR2 YYEKEE (reference sequence). The CDR3 loop spans 14 amino acids. Here the CDR3 DNA reads TGTGCCAGCAGCGTCCGGGACAGAGCCTACGAGCAGTACTTC. Translated: CASSVRDRAYEQYF.

J is TRBJ1-1 and V is TRBV7-3, with 9 bases lining up with TRBD1. CDR3 length: 13 residues. The trim removed 1 base at V and 7 bases at J, leaving 1 base unmatched. Germline CDR1 reads SGHTA; CDR2 reads FQGTGA. The CDR3 sequence is CASSLMGQGEAFF. The CDR3 region has the DNA TGTGCCAGCAGCTTAATGGGACAGGGTGAAGCTTTCTTT.

V and J are TRBV2 and TRBJ2-5; 7 nucleotides align to TRBD1. The CDR3 totals 13 residues. J was trimmed by 2 bases and V by 5 bases; bases with no gene match: 2. The germline gives CDR1 SNHLY, CDR2 FYNNEI. The CDR3 DNA sequence: TGTGCCAGCAGTAGGGGGCGTCAAGAGACCCAGTACTTC. The encoded protein is CASSRGRQETQYF.

The gene calls are TRBV12-3 or TRBV12-4 and TRBJ2-2; TRBD2 matches 7 bases. This CDR3 is 13 amino acids long. V shed 4 bases, J shed 5 bases, and the junction held 1 base outside the gene matches. CDR3 amino acids: CASSYGGTGELFF. The CDR3 DNA sequence: TGTGCCAGCAGTTACGGGGGGACCGGGGAGCTGTTTTTT.

The chain combines TRBV15 with TRBJ1-2, with D possibly being TRBD1 (6 bases). Between the trimmed V and J ends, which lost 3 bases and 14 bases, there was a span of 19 bases. Germline assignment: CDR1 LNHNV and CDR2 YYDKDF (reference sequence). The CDR3 loop spans 13 amino acids. CDR3 coding DNA: TGTGCCACCAGCAGCCAGAAGGAGACAGGTCGAACCTTC. It translates to CATSSQKETGRTF.

In this sample, this clone turned up a few times. Other DNA sequences in this sample translate to the same CDR3. The chain recombines TRBV7-8 with TRBJ2-7; 9 bases fit TRBD1. Per the germline V gene, CDR1 is SGHVS and CDR2 is FQNEAQ. The CDR3 sequence is 14 residues long. Losses at the gene ends were 3 bases for V and 4 bases for J; bases not matched to a gene: 4. CDR3 DNA sequence: TGTGCCAGCAGCTTGGGGACAGGGAGGTACGAGCAGTACTTC. Its protein is CASSLGTGRYEQYF.

The chain employs TRBV15 and TRBJ1-5; unclear D gene. V lost 1 base and J 1 base, leaving 11 bases between the germline ends. This CDR3 contains 16 residues. Germline V gene lookup returns CDR1 LNHNV and CDR2 YYDKDF (reference sequence). This chain's CDR3 is CATSRAEDNSNQPQHF. The CDR3 coding sequence is TGTGCCACCAGCAGAGCTGAAGACAACAGCAATCAGCCCCAGCATTTT.

Worth noting for this clone: Other DNA variants within this sample encode the same CDR3. The gene calls are TRBV27 and TRBJ1-1; D possibly corresponds to TRBD1 (5 bases). Germline V gene lookup returns CDR1 MNHEY and CDR2 SMNVEV (reference sequence). The CDR3 is 14 amino acids. Trimming took off 6 bases at V and 4 bases at J, with 15 bases between the two ends. CDR3: CASSLRGVGTEAFF. The CDR3 DNA follows: TGTGCCAGCAGCCTACGGGGGGTAGGCACTGAAGCTTTCTTT.

Only one count was recorded for this clone. This chain connects TRBV28 to TRBJ2-3, with 13 positions matching TRBD2. The CDR3 runs to 15 residues. CDR1 is MDHEN, CDR2 SYDVKM, per germline. The CDR3 sequence: CTTGTSGIVTDTQYF. The CDR3 region has the DNA TGTACGACCGGGACTAGCGGGATCGTCACAGATACGCAGTATTTT.

The chain couples TRBV4-1 to TRBJ1-2; 7 positions match TRBD1. The CDR3 loop spans 13 amino acids. The ends lost 1 base at V and 4 bases at J; junction bases unmatched: 0. The germline CDR1 and CDR2 sequences are MGHRA and YSYEKL. CDR3 nucleotide sequence: TGCGCCAGCAGCCAAGGGGACAGCTATGGCTACACCTTC. Its translation is CASSQGDSYGYTF.

The chain is built from TRBV3-1 (or the pseudogene TRBV3-2) and TRBJ1-1; D is ambiguous. CDR1 and CDR2 (germline): LGHDT, YNNKEL (reference sequence). The V end lost 0 bases, the J end lost 4 bases, and 12 bases lay between the germline ends. This CDR3 is built from 15 residues. This CDR3 is CASSQEGGASTEAFF. The CDR3 nucleotides read TGTGCCAGCAGCCAAGAGGGAGGCGCGTCCACTGAAGCTTTCTTT.

The chain carries TRBV7-9 and TRBJ1-2; no reliable D call. Trimming cost V 2 bases and J 0 bases, with 10 bases left between them. Germline V gene sequence: CDR1 SEHNR, CDR2 FQNEAQ (reference sequence). The CDR3 runs to 15 residues. As DNA, the CDR3 is TGTGCCAGCAGCTTAAGCGGACCAGCTAACTATGGCTACACCTTC. It yields the protein CASSLSGPANYGYTF.

V is TRBV28 and J is TRBJ1-1; TRBD1 is a possible D gene (5 bases). Germline lookup yields CDR1 MDHEN and CDR2 SYDVKM. V shed 7 bases and J shed 6 bases, with 18 bases lying between them. CDR3 length equals 14 residues. This CDR3 is CASKTGGVYAEAFF. CDR3 bases: TGTGCCAGCAAGACCGGGGGAGTCTACGCTGAAGCTTTCTTT. Supplemented by reference TRBV28 and TRBJ1-1, the full variable domain reads DVKVTQSSRYLVKRTGEKVFLECVQDMDHENMFWYRQDPGLGLRLIYFSYDVKMKEKGDIPEGYSVSREKKERFSLILESASTNQTSMYLCASKTGGVYAEAFFGQGTRLTVV.

This clone was counted a few times. The chain links TRBV7-9 to TRBJ2-7; possible D gene TRBD2, 6 bases. Looked up from germline, CDR1 is SEHNR and CDR2 is FQNEAQ (reference sequence). Deletions cut 4 bases from V and 0 bases from J, with 10 bases between. There are 14 residues in the CDR3. The CDR3 loop is CASSSTGSSYEQYF. DNA for the CDR3: TGTGCCAGCAGCTCTACCGGGAGCTCCTACGAGCAGTACTTC.

This chain uses TRBV10-3 with TRBJ1-5; D not certain. The CDR3 runs 15 residues. Trimming removed 3 bases at V and 3 bases at J, with 12 bases between. Germline V lookup: CDR1 ENHRY, CDR2 SYGVKD. This chain's CDR3 is CAISDPRIHNQPQHF. Written as DNA, the CDR3 is TGTGCCATCAGTGACCCCAGGATCCACAATCAGCCCCAGCATTTT.

The table lists this clone with a count of one. Other DNA sequences in this specimen translate into the identical CDR3. The chain recombines TRBV6-1 with TRBJ2-7, with a weak D call TRBD1 (5 bases). Deletions cut 2 bases from V and 1 base from J, with 9 bases between. Germline CDR1 reads MNHNS; CDR2 reads SASEGT. The CDR3 spans 14 residues. DNA for the CDR3: TGTGCCAGCAGTGAACCAGGGCTTTCCTACGAGCAGTACTTC. Its protein is CASSEPGLSYEQYF.

The chain recombines TRBV12-3 or TRBV12-4 with TRBJ1-3; the D gene is possibly TRBD1 (6 bases). V lost 6 bases and J lost 8, with 14 bases in between. The CDR3 extends over 13 amino acids. The CDR3 nucleotides read TGTGCCAGCAGGCAGGGGCGGTCGGACACCATATATTTT. Protein: CASRQGRSDTIYF.

The J gene is TRBJ2-3, the V gene TRBV10-2; 11 bases fit TRBD2. Germline V gene lookup returns CDR1 WSHSY and CDR2 SAAADI. The CDR3 is 16 amino acids. With V trimmed by 7 bases and J by 2 bases, 8 bases remained unmatched. CDR3 sequence (DNA): TGCGCCAGCATCACCGGGACTAGCGGCCTCACAGATACGCAGTATTTT. It yields the protein CASITGTSGLTDTQYF.

The chain couples TRBV28 to TRBJ2-3; 8 nucleotides align to TRBD1. Germline assignment: CDR1 MDHEN and CDR2 SYDVKM. The CDR3 is 17 residues long. V was clipped by 3 bases and J by 4 bases; unmatched bases: 12. This CDR3 reads CASSFSGRGQSADTQYF. Here the CDR3 DNA reads TGTGCCAGCAGTTTTAGCGGCAGGGGGCAATCCGCAGATACGCAGTATTTT.

The chain links TRBV9 to TRBJ1-2; 7 bases agree with TRBD1. CDR1 is SGDLS, CDR2 YYNGEE, per germline. CDR3 length equals 15 residues. Trimming cost V 2 bases and J 1 base; bases outside gene matches: 5. CDR3 in DNA: TGTGCCAGCAGCGTTGGGACAGCCGATAACTATGGCTACACCTTC. It is translated as CASSVGTADNYGYTF.

The V call is TRBV2, the J call TRBJ2-5, with TRBD2 matching 9 bases. The trim removed 6 bases at V and 6 bases at J, leaving 14 bases unmatched. Germline CDR1 and CDR2: SNHLY and FYNNEI. CDR3 length equals 16 residues. Written as DNA, the CDR3 is TGTGCCAGCAGACCTCTAGCGGGACCTCCGGAGAAGACCCAGTACTTC. Encoded protein: CASRPLAGPPEKTQYF.

Here the CDR3 reads CASSLGSGRRVETQYF. The DNA of the CDR3 is TGTGCCAGCAGCTTAGGAAGCGGGAGGCGGGTGGAGACCCAGTACTTC. V gene TRBV7-9 combines with J gene TRBJ2-5, with 9 positions matching TRBD2. Germline assignment: CDR1 SEHNR and CDR2 FQNEAQ (reference sequence). The J segment lost 5 bases and the V segment lost 1 base, leaving 8 bases of the junction unmatched. This CDR3 has 16 residues.

This rearrangement joins TRBV19 to TRBJ2-7, with 10 bases that match TRBD2. The germline V gene has CDR1 LNHDA and CDR2 SQIVND (reference sequence). CDR3 size: 15 residues. Unmatched junction bases numbered 6, after V lost 6 bases and J lost 1 base. The CDR3 loop is CASSLGTSVSYEQYF. CDR3 nucleotides: TGTGCCAGTAGCCTAGGGACTAGCGTATCCTACGAGCAGTACTTC.

This chain joins TRBV28 and TRBJ2-7, with 7 bases matching TRBD2. Per the germline V gene, CDR1 is MDHEN and CDR2 is SYDVKM. Trimming removed 3 bases from V and 4 bases from J; junction bases left unmatched: 3. CDR3 length: 13 amino acids. As DNA, the CDR3 is TGTGCCAGCAGTTTGGGGCGGGAGTACGAGCAGTACTTC. Translation: CASSLGREYEQYF.

The V and J genes are TRBV5-1 and TRBJ2-3; D call uncertain. The CDR3 spans 13 residues. Trimming pared 6 bases from V and 0 bases from J, leaving 8 bases between. The germline gives CDR1 SGHRS, CDR2 YFSETQ. CDR3 region: CASTQASTDTQYF. DNA for the CDR3: TGCGCCAGCACCCAGGCCAGCACAGATACGCAGTATTTT.

The chain links TRBV9 to TRBJ1-1, with a possible D match to TRBD1 (5 bases). V shed 4 bases and J shed 5 bases, with 12 bases lying between them. The V gene's germline CDR1 is SGDLS and CDR2 YYNGEE. The length of the CDR3 is 13 residues. This chain's CDR3 is CASSLGHWTEAFF. CDR3 DNA sequence: TGTGCCAGCAGCCTTGGACACTGGACTGAAGCTTTCTTT.